The sequence of this T cell receptor beta chain was determined in a study of cytomegalovirus exposure and HLA in healthy donors. The table lists this clone with a count of one. Mismatch with germline at one junction end may stem from a read error. The PCR made use of 60 Vbeta and 13 Jbeta primers. Measured with immunoSEQ multiplex PCR; TCRdb has only the in-frame clones, and not every one. The repertoire has 90,000 to 100,000 clones, about 80% of them found once; the top ten carry approximately 2%. This CDR3 has 12 amino acids. Per germline, CDR1 SEHNR and CDR2 FQNEAQ (reference sequence). Input material: PBMCs. The clonotype was recovered from a man between 35 and 55 years old in good health and CMV-seronegative. The chain employs TRBV7-9 and TRBJ2-1; TRBD2 matches 7 bases. This chain's CDR3 is CSSSPGRDEQFF. CDR3 nucleotide sequence: TGTTCCAGCAGCCCAGGGAGGGATGAGCAGTTCTTC.